The 21 T cell receptor beta chains presented below share a single source sample, sequenced in a study of shared clonotypes between healthy human individuals. Naivety among CD8 cells was defined by CD45RO negativity and positive CCR7 selection, thereby excluding terminally differentiated effector memory CD45RA+ cells. The method was immunoSEQ multiplex PCR; TCRdb's version includes in-frame clones alone and lacks a portion of them. The sample contains some 580,000 clones, roughly 98% of which appear only once. The sequenced material came from naive CD8+ T cells sorted from blood. The receptors derive from a young man in good health.

V gene TRBV7-6 combines with J gene TRBJ2-2, with TRBD1 as a possible D gene (5 bases). CDR1 is SGHVS and CDR2 is FNYEAQ in the germline V gene. The CDR3 covers 13 residues. V gave up 5 bases and J gave up 6 bases, with 10 bases separating them. DNA of the CDR3: TGTGCCAGCAGCGCCAGGGAATCCGGGGAGCTGTTTTTT. It specifies CASSARESGELFF. Filled out from reference TRBV7-6 and TRBJ2-2, the complete variable domain reads GAGVSQSPRYKVTKRGQDVALRCDPISGHVSLYWYRQALGQGPEFLTYFNYEAQQDKSGLPNDRFSAERPEGSISTLTIQRTEQRDSAMYRCASSARESGELFFGEGSRLTVL.

V and J are TRBV28 and TRBJ2-7; D is ambiguous. Per germline, CDR1 MDHEN and CDR2 SYDVKM. The length of the CDR3 is 11 residues. V was cut by 4 bases and J by 6 bases, with 7 bases left in between. Written as DNA, the CDR3 is TGTGCCAGCAGTTCTGCATTCGAGCAGTACTTC. Amino acid sequence: CASSSAFEQYF.

In regard to this clone: This same CDR3 is encoded by further DNA sequences in the sample. V is TRBV7-9 and J is TRBJ1-5; D remains unclear. Deletions cut 5 bases from V and 1 base from J, with 9 bases between. The CDR3 has 14 amino acids. Germline-derived CDR1 and CDR2 are SEHNR and FQNEAQ (reference sequence). The CDR3 nucleotides read TGTGCCAGCAGCGCCCCGGGAAGCAATCAGCCCCAGCATTTT. Translated, it gives CASSAPGSNQPQHF.

This clone has only a few counts. V and J are TRBV6-5 and TRBJ2-6; a possible D gene is TRBD1 (5 bases). The V end was cut by 8 bases, the J end by 2 bases, with 13 bases between. This CDR3 contains 15 residues. Germline CDR1 reads MNHEY; CDR2 reads SVGAGI. CDR3 sequence (DNA): TGTGCCAGCTCCGGTGGGGCAACTGGGGCCAACGTCCTGACTTTC. This gives the protein CASSGGATGANVLTF.

This rearrangement joins TRBV9 to TRBJ1-4; the D is unclear. From germline, CDR1 is SGDLS and CDR2 YYNGEE. This CDR3 comprises 15 residues. V shed 4 bases and J shed 3 bases, with 13 bases lying between them. This chain's CDR3 is CASSSSSGSNEKLFF. The CDR3 nucleotides are TGTGCCAGCAGCTCTTCGTCCGGGTCTAATGAAAAACTGTTTTTT.

The rearrangement joins TRBV27 to TRBJ1-1; D may be TRBD1 (6 bases). This CDR3 region has 18 residues. Trimming removed 6 bases at V and 4 bases at J, with 27 bases between. Germline V gives CDR1 MNHEY, CDR2 SMNVEV (reference sequence). The CDR3 bases are TGTGCCAGCAGGCCCAAGTGGGGGGGATACAGGGCGGTCACTGAAGCTTTCTTT. This codes for CASRPKWGGYRAVTEAFF.

As for this clone: Without the conserved terminal phenylalanine or tryptophan, this CDR3 likely stems from a read error. The DNA is omitted, as the CDR3 cannot be located on it reliably, and the CDR3 follows TCRdb's listing. This rearrangement joins TRBV7-9 to TRBJ1-2; TRBD1, the table's D call, was not compared with the DNA. The CDR3 length is 15 residues, termini included. Germline lookup yields CDR1 SEHNR and CDR2 FQNEAQ (reference sequence). CDR3 region: CASSQSTGGNYGYLA.

The chain is built from TRBV6-1 and TRBJ2-7; D not resolved. With 3 bases removed from V and 2 bases from J, the gap between germline ends came to 11 bases. Germline CDR1 MNHNS, CDR2 SASEGT. This CDR3 contains 14 residues. CDR3: CASSEVLNPYEQYF. CDR3 nucleotides: TGTGCCAGCAGTGAGGTACTAAACCCCTACGAGCAGTACTTC.

The V gene is TRBV19, the J gene TRBJ2-2; D ambiguous. Per the germline V gene, CDR1 is LNHDA and CDR2 is SQIVND (reference sequence). V was pared by 3 bases and J by 4 bases, with 12 bases between. The CDR3 covers 15 residues. CDR3 region: CASSIEILGTGELFF. The CDR3 DNA sequence: TGTGCCAGTAGTATCGAAATTTTAGGCACCGGGGAGCTGTTTTTT.

As concerns this clone: The sample carries other DNA sequences with the same CDR3. The rearrangement joins TRBV6-4 to TRBJ2-1, with no clear D. V dropped 2 bases and J dropped 4 bases, with 3 bases sitting between them. This CDR3 has 12 amino acids. Germline V CDR1 and CDR2: MRHNA, SNTAGT. As DNA, the CDR3 is TGTGCCAGCAGTGACAGGTACAATGAGCAGTTCTTC. Protein product: CASSDRYNEQFF.

This sequence joins TRBV4-1 and TRBJ2-7, with 11 bases that match TRBD2. In germline, CDR1 is MGHRA, CDR2 YSYEKL. The CDR3 covers 16 residues. Trimming cost V 4 bases and J 1 base; bases outside gene matches: 6. The CDR3 sequence is CASSLLAGDVSYEQYF. CDR3 coding DNA: TGCGCCAGCAGCCTACTAGCGGGAGATGTATCCTACGAGCAGTACTTC.

The V gene is TRBV29-1, the J gene TRBJ1-5; D is ambiguous. The CDR3 is 12 amino acids. With 0 bases removed from V and 6 bases from J, the gap between germline ends came to 6 bases. Germline values: CDR1 SQVTM, CDR2 ANQGSEA. CDR3 DNA: TGCAGCGTTGAAGATCCGGGTCAGCCCCAGCATTTT. Its translation is CSVEDPGQPQHF.

This clone occurred once. The CDR3 DNA reads as TGTGCCAGCAGTCACCTAGCGGGAGAATACGAGCAGTACTTC. It translates to CASSHLAGEYEQYF. The V gene is TRBV27, the J gene TRBJ2-7; TRBD2 matches 10 bases. Germline CDR1 and CDR2: MNHEY and SMNVEV (reference sequence). After removal of 5 bases from V and 4 bases from J, the junction contained 5 bases not matched to a gene. The CDR3 consists of 14 residues.

This rearrangement joins TRBV7-9 to TRBJ2-1; 9 nucleotides agree with TRBD2. The trim removed 6 bases at V and 5 bases at J, leaving 8 bases unmatched. Germline assignment: CDR1 SEHNR and CDR2 FQNEAQ (reference sequence). The CDR3 loop spans 15 amino acids. CDR3 bases: TGTGCCAGCAGGACCTGGCGCGGGAGGGACAATGAGCAGTTCTTC. The encoded protein is CASRTWRGRDNEQFF.

V and J are TRBV14 and TRBJ2-3, with 8 bases lining up with TRBD2. This CDR3 comprises 16 residues. The J segment lost 2 bases and the V segment lost 2 bases, leaving 6 bases of the junction unmatched. Per germline, CDR1 SGHDN and CDR2 FVKESK. CDR3: CASSQLPGGTTDTQYF. The CDR3 nucleotides read TGTGCCAGCAGCCAACTACCGGGAGGGACCACAGATACGCAGTATTTT.

The CDR3 reads CASSLTVGGAANEQFF. The CDR3 bases are TGTGCCAGCAGCTTAACGGTGGGGGGGGCCGCCAATGAGCAGTTCTTC. The V gene is TRBV7-6, the J gene TRBJ2-1; TRBD2 is a possible D gene (7 bases). This CDR3 spans 16 amino acids. The ends were cut back, 2 bases at V and 6 bases at J, with 17 bases in the middle. CDR1 and CDR2 from the germline V gene are SGHVS and FNYEAQ.

The rearrangement uses TRBV14 and TRBJ2-5; 7 positions match TRBD1. Germline V gives CDR1 SGHDN, CDR2 FVKESK. The V gene end was trimmed by 2 bases and the J gene end by 3 bases; junction bases not matched to a gene: 30. This CDR3 spans 23 amino acids. The CDR3 sequence: CASSQLHSRQGSSYQVIEETQYF. The CDR3 DNA reads as TGTGCCAGCAGCCAACTACACTCTAGACAGGGATCTTCTTACCAAGTCATTGAAGAGACCCAGTACTTC.

The V gene is TRBV5-1, the J gene TRBJ2-7; perhaps TRBD2 as D (6 bases). V lost 0 bases, J lost 3 bases, and 13 bases lay in between. The germline CDR1 and CDR2 sequences are SGHRS and YFSETQ. CDR3 length equals 15 residues. In nucleotides, the CDR3 is TGCGCCAGCAGCTTGGTGACGGGAGATAACTACGAGCAGTACTTC. Amino acid sequence: CASSLVTGDNYEQYF.

The chain couples TRBV7-9 to TRBJ2-1, with 8 nucleotides matching TRBD2. Germline loops: CDR1 SEHNR, CDR2 FQNEAQ (reference sequence). The junction had 8 bases not matched to a gene; V was cut back by 0 bases and J by 4 bases. The CDR3 totals 17 residues. Written as DNA, the CDR3 is TGTGCCAGCAGCTTAGCTAGCGGGACAACCTATTACAATGAGCAGTTCTTC. Amino acid sequence: CASSLASGTTYYNEQFF.

This clone came up once. The gene calls are TRBV29-1 and TRBJ2-1; 9 bases align to TRBD2. The length of the CDR3 is 14 residues. The germline gives CDR1 SQVTM, CDR2 ANQGSEA. The junction had 9 bases not matched to a gene; V was cut back by 6 bases and J by 6 bases. CDR3 DNA sequence: TGCAGCGTCTTAGGGACTAGCAGCGCCAATGAGCAGTTCTTC. It translates to CSVLGTSSANEQFF.

The V call is TRBV7-9, the J call TRBJ2-7, with D tentatively TRBD1 (6 bases). CDR1 SEHNR and CDR2 FQNEAQ come from the germline V gene (reference sequence). The CDR3 runs 13 residues. V was pared by 4 bases and J by 0 bases, with 7 bases between. This CDR3 reads CASSWDTSYEQYF. CDR3 sequence (DNA): TGTGCCAGCAGCTGGGACACCTCCTACGAGCAGTACTTC.